This entry lists 14 T cell receptor beta chains sequenced from one sample in a study of blood T cell repertoires in COVID-19. Some clones are missing from TCRdb's copy, which holds only in-frame ones; the method was immunoSEQ multiplex PCR. The data hold about 25,000 clones, with about 84% observed a single time. Source material: peripheral blood. The receptor set was obtained from a man in his forties or fifties with active or convalescent COVID-19.

The chain carries TRBV4-1 and TRBJ2-6, with D hard to call. V lost 1 base and J lost 1, with 11 bases in between. Per the germline V gene, CDR1 is MGHRA and CDR2 is YSYEKL. The CDR3 covers 17 residues. The CDR3 region is CASSQGDRVSGANVLTF. As DNA, the CDR3 is TGCGCCAGCAGCCAAGGCGACCGGGTGTCTGGGGCCAACGTCCTGACTTTC.

This clone has more than one count but fewer than ten. The V and J genes are TRBV15 and TRBJ2-1; D possibly corresponds to TRBD2 (5 bases). With 5 bases removed from V and 3 bases from J, the gap between germline ends came to 14 bases. Looked up from germline, CDR1 is LNHNV and CDR2 is YYDKDF (reference sequence). CDR3 length equals 15 residues. The CDR3 sequence: CATSVLLSGYNEQFF. The CDR3 region has the DNA TGTGCCACCAGCGTCCTTCTAAGCGGCTACAATGAGCAGTTCTTC.

The CDR3 loop is CASSQGAGGVKDTQYF. The CDR3 DNA follows: TGTGCCAGCAGCCAAGGGGCGGGAGGGGTGAAAGATACGCAGTATTTT. The chain couples TRBV3-1 (or the pseudogene TRBV3-2) to TRBJ2-3, with 9 bases aligning to TRBD2. V was clipped by 1 base and J by 5 bases; unmatched bases: 7. The germline CDR1 and CDR2 sequences are LGHDT and YNNKEL (reference sequence). This CDR3 is 16 amino acids long.

This chain joins TRBV10-1 and TRBJ2-3; D might be TRBD2 (7 bases). The CDR3 is 15 amino acids. From germline, CDR1 is WNHNN and CDR2 SYGVQD (reference sequence). Trimming took 5 bases from V and 2 from J, leaving 14 bases between them. CDR3 DNA: TGCGCCAGCAGTAGTGGGGGGGCCTTCACAGATACGCAGTATTTT. It codes for CASSSGGAFTDTQYF.

V gene TRBV6-4 combines with J gene TRBJ2-3; TRBD2 matches at 12 bases. This CDR3 has 14 residues. Germline V gives CDR1 MRHNA, CDR2 SNTAGT. Losses at the gene ends were 4 bases for V and 4 bases for J; bases not matched to a gene: 0. The CDR3 sequence is CASSGTSGADTQYF. For the CDR3, the DNA is TGTGCCAGCAGTGGGACTAGCGGGGCAGATACGCAGTATTTT.

This clone was seen a few times. The chain couples TRBV14 to TRBJ2-3, with TRBD2 identical over 9 bases. Trimming removed 1 base from V and 6 bases from J; junction bases left unmatched: 8. Germline V gene sequence: CDR1 SGHDN, CDR2 FVKESK. CDR3 length equals 16 residues. The CDR3 region has the DNA TGTGCCAGCAGCCAAGGAGCGGGCGGGGGGGCCGATACGCAGTATTTT. Its translation is CASSQGAGGGADTQYF.

CDR3 coding DNA: TGTGCCTGGAGTGGGGGCCCTGAAGCTTTCTTT. Protein sequence: CAWSGGPEAFF. The chain carries TRBV30 and TRBJ1-1; possible D gene TRBD1, 5 bases. The V and J ends lost 1 base and 6 bases respectively, with 6 bases between them. The CDR3 contains 11 residues. Germline CDR1 is GTSNPN and CDR2 is SVGIG (reference sequence). The full variable domain, its missing parts supplied by reference TRBV30 and TRBJ1-1, is SQTIHQWPATLVQPVGSPLSLECTVEGTSNPNLYWYRQAAGRGLQLLFYSVGIGQISSEVPQNLSASRPQDRQFILSSKKLLLSDSGFYLCAWSGGPEAFFGQGTRLTVV.

The rearrangement links TRBV19 to TRBJ1-2; the D gene is possibly TRBD1 (6 bases). The germline V and J ends were trimmed by 7 bases and 4 bases, with 19 bases remaining between them. This CDR3 spans 15 amino acids. CDR1 is LNHDA and CDR2 is SQIVND in the germline V gene (reference sequence). The CDR3 loop is CASIPTPGTLYGYTF. The CDR3, as DNA: TGTGCCAGTATTCCCACCCCCGGGACACTCTATGGCTACACCTTC.

The chain is built from TRBV7-3 and TRBJ1-5; D ambiguous. V lost 5 bases and J 4 bases, leaving 15 bases between the germline ends. Germline loops: CDR1 SGHTA, CDR2 FQGTGA. There are 15 residues in the CDR3. In nucleotides, the CDR3 is TGTGCCAGCAGCCCCCCGCGAGGGCGGAATCAGCCCCAGCATTTT. Translating it yields CASSPPRGRNQPQHF.

V is TRBV19 and J is TRBJ1-2; 7 bases fit TRBD1. In germline, CDR1 is LNHDA, CDR2 SQIVND (reference sequence). Germline trimming cut 9 bases from V and 8 bases from J; bases unmatched to any gene: 9. The CDR3 has 12 residues. DNA for the CDR3: TGTGCCAGCCGGACAGGTCTGGAGGGCTACACCTTC. As protein: CASRTGLEGYTF.

The gene calls are TRBV24-1 and TRBJ1-2; perhaps TRBD1 as D (6 bases). CDR1 is KGHDR and CDR2 is SFDVKD in the germline V gene. V lost 4 bases, J lost 2 bases, and 10 bases lay in between. The CDR3 is 14 amino acids. The CDR3 spells CATSEPTGNYGYTF. The CDR3 DNA sequence: TGTGCCACCAGTGAACCGACAGGCAACTATGGCTACACCTTC.

Sample share makes this clone medium-sized. The chain couples TRBV28 to TRBJ2-3; 7 bases are shared with TRBD2. Germline CDR1 and CDR2: MDHEN and SYDVKM. V dropped 3 bases and J dropped 3; count of bases not matched to a gene: 3. The CDR3 runs to 14 residues. The DNA for the CDR3 is TGTGCCAGCAGTTTGGGAGGGAAAACAGATACGCAGTATTTT. Translation: CASSLGGKTDTQYF.

The CDR3 region has the DNA TGTGCCTGGGACCTTCCGGGGACAGGGGGCCGAAACACCATATATTTT. This translates into CAWDLPGTGGRNTIYF. This rearrangement joins TRBV30 to TRBJ1-3; 12 positions match TRBD1. With 5 bases clipped from V and 5 bases from J, the junction kept 10 bases outside the gene matches. Germline assignment: CDR1 GTSNPN and CDR2 SVGIG (reference sequence). The CDR3 consists of 16 residues.

The CDR3 bases are TGTGCCAGCTCATCCGGGGGCACTGAAGCTTTCTTT. Translation gives CASSSGGTEAFF. The V call is TRBV18, the J call TRBJ1-1; tentatively, D is TRBD1 (5 bases). Trimming stripped 5 bases from V and 4 bases from J, with 8 bases between. The CDR3 length is 12 residues. Germline V CDR1 and CDR2: KGHSH, LQKENI.